Each of the 10 T cell receptor beta chains below was sequenced from the same sample in a study of shared clonotypes between healthy human individuals (dated by TCRdb to 2019 to 2021). Receptor amplification or capture employed the immunoSEQ multiplex PCR assay. TCRdb limited this immuneACCESS table to in-frame rearrangements with V and J called. A share of clones is missing; checked studies link under half to unresolved V genes, and the rest is unexplained. The sample has 2 million to 2.5 million clones on record, 90% to 97% of them singletons. The top ten clones comprise about 0.13% of the sample. Specimen: naive CD4+ T cells sorted from blood. The cell subset or site label of this sample denotes: CD45RA+ positively selected. These receptors were collected from a man between 18 and 35 years old in good health.

The V call is TRBV6-1, the J call TRBJ2-2; perhaps TRBD1 as D (6 bases). CDR3 length equals 13 residues. V was trimmed by 7 bases and J by 2 bases, leaving 8 bases between them. CDR1 and CDR2 (germline): MNHNS, SASEGT. CDR3 in amino acids: CASNRANTGELFF. As DNA, the CDR3 is TGTGCCAGCAACAGGGCTAACACCGGGGAGCTGTTTTTT.

The chain recombines TRBV2 with TRBJ1-1, with D tentatively TRBD1 (5 bases). The germline V gene encodes CDR1 SNHLY and CDR2 FYNNEI. The V and J ends lost 11 bases and 5 bases respectively, with 12 bases between them. This CDR3 comprises 11 residues. The CDR3 loop reads CAQRGSTEAFF. The CDR3 DNA sequence: TGTGCCCAAAGGGGCTCTACTGAAGCTTTCTTT.

This clone was seen a few times. The chain employs TRBV2 and TRBJ2-2; D might be TRBD1 or TRBD2, each matching 5 bases. Germline V CDR1 and CDR2: SNHLY, FYNNEI. V lost 7 bases and J lost 1, with 16 bases in between. This CDR3 spans 16 amino acids. This CDR3 reads CASTLGTGLNTGELFF. Written as DNA, the CDR3 is TGTGCCAGCACCTTGGGGACGGGTTTGAACACCGGGGAGCTGTTTTTT.

V gene TRBV2 combines with J gene TRBJ1-2; 7 bases match TRBD1. V gave up 7 bases and J gave up 4 bases; unmatched junction bases: 6. The germline CDR1 and CDR2 sequences are SNHLY and FYNNEI. The CDR3 totals 13 residues. The DNA for the CDR3 is TGTGCCAGCAATAGGGGGCTCGGCTATGGCTACACCTTC. It specifies CASNRGLGYGYTF.

V usage is TRBV4-3 and J usage is TRBJ1-1; TRBD1 aligns across 10 bases. After removal of 4 bases from V and 7 bases from J, the junction contained 6 bases not matched to a gene. Germline CDR1 LGHNA, CDR2 YSLEER. This CDR3 has 14 amino acids. The CDR3 loop is CASSRGQGVSEAFF. CDR3 sequence (DNA): TGCGCCAGCAGCCGAGGACAGGGGGTCAGTGAAGCTTTCTTT.

The genes are TRBV9 and TRBJ2-3; TRBD2 is a possible D gene (7 bases). The germline V gene has CDR1 SGDLS and CDR2 YYNGEE. The CDR3 extends over 19 amino acids. V gave up 8 bases and J gave up 2 bases, with 30 bases separating them. This chain's CDR3 is CASSFEGGRDTWTTDTQYF. In nucleotides, the CDR3 is TGTGCCAGTAGCTTTGAGGGAGGGAGGGACACTTGGACCACAGATACGCAGTATTTT.

The chain employs TRBV20-1 and TRBJ2-7; D unresolved. This CDR3 comprises 10 residues. Trimming cost V 4 bases and J 5 bases, with 6 bases left between them. Germline V gene sequence: CDR1 DFQATT, CDR2 SNEGSKA (reference sequence). In DNA, the CDR3 is TGCAGTGCTATCGGTGACGAGCAGTACTTC. It encodes CSAIGDEQYF.

V usage is TRBV5-1 and J usage is TRBJ2-7, with D perhaps matching TRBD2 (6 bases). This CDR3 is 15 amino acids long. Germline V gives CDR1 SGHRS, CDR2 YFSETQ. Trimming stripped 4 bases from V and 0 bases from J, with 14 bases between. In nucleotides, the CDR3 is TGCGCCAGCAGCCCATCCTACGGGGGCTCCTACGAGCAGTACTTC. The encoded protein is CASSPSYGGSYEQYF.

CDR3 in DNA: TGCAGCGCCTCCCGACTAGCGGGGACGTGGGAGACCCAGTACTTC. The encoded protein is CSASRLAGTWETQYF. The V and J genes are TRBV29-1 and TRBJ2-5, with TRBD2 identical over 11 bases. After removal of 7 bases from V and 5 bases from J, the junction contained 12 bases not matched to a gene. The CDR3 length is 15 residues. Germline CDR1 SQVTM, CDR2 ANQGSEA.

The chain combines TRBV7-9 with TRBJ2-7; no definite D call. V was clipped by 3 bases and J by 5 bases, with 14 bases between them. CDR3 length: 14 amino acids. CDR1 and CDR2 (germline): SEHNR, FQNEAQ (reference sequence). This chain's CDR3 is CASSLSGQAHEQYF. CDR3 bases: TGTGCCAGCAGCTTGAGTGGTCAAGCCCACGAGCAGTACTTC. Looking up the rest from reference TRBV7-9 and TRBJ2-7 gives the full variable domain: DTGVSQNPRHKITKRGQNVTFRCDPISEHNRLYWYRQTLGQGPEFLTYFQNEAQLEKSRLLSDRFSAERPKGSFSTLEIQRTEQGDSAMYLCASSLSGQAHEQYFGPGTRLTVT.